The entry that follows covers one T cell receptor beta chain sequence. These data come from a study of identifying expanded T cells in peripheral blood. Profiling relied on immunoSEQ multiplex PCR, and the TCRdb table lists in-frame clones only, not all of them. The sample has 50,000 to 75,000 clones; around 83% are singletons. This CDR3 is 18 amino acids long. Trimming removed 0 bases from V and 5 bases from J; junction bases left unmatched: 12. Germline V CDR1 and CDR2: SGHRS, YFSETQ. This chain uses TRBV5-1 with TRBJ2-1; 9 bases match TRBD2. The TCR was taken from a person between 18 and 75 years old in good health. Input material: blood. The CDR3 bases are TGCGCCAGCAGCTTGGCCCGGGTAGCGGGAGTACAAAACAATGAGCAGTTCTTC. Translating it yields CASSLARVAGVQNNEQFF.